This T cell receptor beta chain is drawn from a study of cytomegalovirus exposure and HLA in healthy donors (dated by TCRdb to 2015 to 2018). Some background on the complete study: According to an earlier analysis of around 600 of the donors, about 179 million T cells yielded 100 million or so unique TCR beta sequences and approximately 300 Gb of sequence data. Donor age, sex, ethnicity and CMV serostatus were compiled together with the repertoire data. Among about 410 genotyped donors of the cohort, an average of around 240,000 unique TCR beta nucleotide sequences was sequenced per donor, of which about 19% were non-productive. All discovery cohort repertoires had been generated using a single sequencing platform. The study aimed to test whether cataloging public T cell receptors could reveal signatures of past pathogen exposure. Rather than using new phenotypic data, the later analysis identified candidate immune exposures from TCR beta sequences and from how often those sequences occurred across donors. Five DR-DQ haplotypes were handled as single units for association and clustering because linkage in the cohort was strong. In an earlier analysis of 587 of the donors, high-throughput TCR beta sequencing was used to judge whether each TCR beta V gene segment behaved as functional or pseudogenic. Typing coverage differed by locus: A, B, C, DRB1 and DQB1 were typed in about 620-640 donors, DQA1 in 500 to 550, DPA1 in approximately 610, and DPB1 in around 440. To study patterns of TCR occurrence, a later analysis re-analyzed previously published TCR beta repertoires from just over 650 donors and added high-resolution HLA genotyping. Class I and class II HLA loci were covered by the typing at four-digit resolution. About 300 gigabases of sequencing data and 70 million to 95 million unique TCR sequences made up an early release that covered roughly 670 HLA-typed donors. To predict cytomegalovirus infection status, the study combined high-throughput TCR immunosequencing, statistical association of individual TCRs with disease status, and machine learning. The study profiled the T cell repertoires of 500 to 800 subjects by immunosequencing and related them to cytomegalovirus serostatus. Among the roughly 430 genotyped donors, roughly 80% belonged to the genetic ancestry cluster associated with self-reported Caucasian donors. A separate validation cohort of approximately 120 different subjects was used in addition to the approximately 670-subject first cohort. In a later genetic analysis, genome-wide SNP genotypes for about 65% of the roughly 700 donors were used, and that subset was treated as a discovery cohort.

Note on this clone: It lacks a known antigen. One base away there is no much larger clone; base qualities are not given.

Library construction relied on the immunoSEQ multiplex PCR assay. For the multiplex PCR, a mixture combining 60 forward primers for TCR Vbeta segments and 13 reverse primers for TCR Jbeta segments was used. Amplification of the CDR3 region of rearranged TCR beta genes was performed with a multiplex PCR assay on genomic DNA. On the Illumina HiSeq System, the amplified TCR beta libraries were sequenced as 87-base-pair reads. As for how the authors treated the data: A later analysis counted about 82 million unique TCR beta chains across the 666 repertoires, and around 9.9 million of these chains were shared by at least two donors. A nearest-neighbor algorithm error-corrected the raw reads and collapsed the reads into unique sequences, merging closely related sequences to remove PCR and sequencing errors. CDR3 sequences were aligned to IMGT reference sequences to assign V, D and J gene segments. For a sequence to be retained, at least a six-nucleotide match to both a V gene segment and a J gene segment was required. Rearrangements were called productive when the CDR3 lacked stop codons and stayed in frame with V and J; all others were non-productive. Following IMGT convention, CDR3 was defined as the stretch from the second conserved V-encoded cysteine to the conserved J-encoded phenylalanine. In an earlier analysis of some 550 of the donors, sequences lacking an unambiguous match to a single V gene segment were excluded. An earlier analysis of fewer than 750 of the donors classified V segments as functional when productive rearrangements were above 56.7% and as segregating when the standard deviation between donors was above 5%. A statistical classification framework was built to diagnose cytomegalovirus status from the catalog of TCR beta chain sequences. In a later analysis, TCR nucleotide sequences were compared against IMGT/GENE-DB human TR gene sequences so that V and J genes could be assigned. The TCRdist pipeline was used in a later analysis to assign CDR3 sequences and most-parsimonious VDJ recombination scenarios. In a later analysis, each TCR beta chain was defined by its CDR3 amino acid sequence together with its V-gene family, and reads lacking a unique V-gene family were excluded. In a later analysis, nearly 600 highly shared, low-generation-probability nucleotide sequences were removed to address suspected cross-contamination and a sequencing artifact. In a later analysis, a clonal expansion index was calculated for each public chain from normalized within-repertoire ranks of inferred template counts. A later analysis computed generation probabilities with a VDJ recombination model fitted to out-of-frame rearrangements, and checked the results against IGoR. In a later analysis, TCR-TCR, TCR-HLA and TCR-CMV co-occurrence was scored with hypergeometric tests, and a repertoire-size bias correction was applied to TCR pairs. A later analysis estimated false discovery rates by permuting HLA or CMV assignments 20 times. In a later analysis, co-occurring TCRs were grouped using DBSCAN, and TCRdist sequence similarity was added for clustering within HLA-allele-positive subsets. For co-occurrence clustering, repertoires with fewer than 30,000 or more than 120,000 public chains were excluded, along with about five repertoires with anomalous nucleotide sharing. TCRdb re-hosts the immuneACCESS table, in-frame sequences only. Its copies lack some clones; in the studies checked, an unresolved V gene accounts for under half of them, and the cause for the rest is not known. D and trimming were read from the DNA, whereas the V and J calls and clone size are those reported in that table. The sample profile shows roughly 120,000 clones; around 72% of them were found once. The leading ten clones occupy just under 8.5% of the sample.

The paper as a whole reports these results and caveats: Most TCR sequences were observed very rarely across donors, whereas some public TCRs were present in many individuals. In vitro tests confirmed that a few of the cytomegalovirus-associated TCR beta chains recognize cytomegalovirus antigens. A group of highly shared sequence variants was considered likely to be a technical artifact of the sequencing pipeline. According to the authors, the approach could potentially be generalized to other disease states and immunological phenotypes. A later analysis reported that several top co-occurrence clusters appeared linked to parvovirus B19, influenza, CMV and Epstein-Barr virus. A further reported finding was that TCR beta sequences accurately predicted the HLA-A and HLA-B alleles for most subjects in the first cohort. The presence/absence analyses assumed that sequencing depth was roughly uniform across donors, and that assumption may not be true. A later genetic analysis associated a missense DCLRE1C variant with V-gene and J-gene trimming of TCR beta chains, and an independent cohort replicated the association. Because HLA typing was missing for some donors at each locus, association tests included only the typed subset. In an earlier analysis of fewer than 700 of the donors, most TCR beta V segments appeared in productive rearrangements about 90% or about 30% of the time, broadly matching IMGT annotations. The earlier analysis of approximately 540 of the donors excluded roughly 16 rarely observed V segments, including chromosome 9 orphons, because counts were too low. The study listed 170 or so TCR beta chains as associated with cytomegalovirus. A later genetic analysis reported fewer N-insertions in productive TCRs among donors in an Asian-associated ancestry cluster than the roughly 650-donor mean. Cytomegalovirus status was reported to be diagnosed by the classifier with high specificity and sensitivity in both the original and validation cohorts. In a later analysis, most CMV-associated TCR beta chains were found to appear HLA-restricted, with HLA associations seemingly driven largely by CMV exposure. In a later analysis, the rate of TCR association differed among HLA loci, with DRB1 alleles having the most associated TCRs and HLA-C alleles having the fewest. Linkage disequilibrium might explain the correlated functional status among segregating V segments, but an unknown experimental factor could not be ruled out. When HLA alleles, especially DR and DQ, strongly co-occurred, TCR associations were difficult to assign to individual alleles. This cohort had only TCR beta chains sequenced, and the lack of alpha or paired-chain data limited which features could be detected. A later analysis found that HLA-associated TCR beta chains were more clonally expanded and had lower generation probabilities than equally common non-associated chains. The only immune exposure information available for the cohort was CMV serostatus. Specific HLA alleles were associated with 15,000 to 20,000 TCR beta sequences at a false discovery rate of 0.05 in a later analysis. Some IMGT-functional V segments, including TRBV6-2 and TRBV6-3, could not be distinguished by the 87-base-pair reads and were therefore excluded.

In total, fewer than 750 healthy bone marrow donors made up the cohort. At the time of sampling, every cohort member was nominally healthy, though immune exposures that went unrecorded were likely present. The donor was CMV seropositive and was included in the group of 289 seropositive cohort members. Every donor gave a peripheral blood sample, and the peripheral blood mononuclear cells from that sample were used for TCR beta sequencing. The Qiagen DNeasy Blood Extraction Kit was used to extract genomic DNA from the blood cell samples. Reading from cysteine to phenylalanine, the CDR3 counts 13 amino acids. CDR3 DNA only is kept here, 39 bases in frame from base 1. As encoded in the germline V gene, CDR1 is SGHTA while CDR2 is FQGNSA. V is clipped by 4 bases and J by 4 bases, and the sequence between their germline boundaries is 10 bases long.

This TCR was recovered from a woman aged 40 to 49 in good health and CMV-seropositive. The chain links TRBV7-2 with TRBJ1-2, with the D gene too uncertain to name. Sequenced: PBMCs. The DNA reads TGTGCCAGCAGCTCCCCAGCGATCTATGGCTACACCTTC. The encoded protein is CASSSPAIYGYTF.